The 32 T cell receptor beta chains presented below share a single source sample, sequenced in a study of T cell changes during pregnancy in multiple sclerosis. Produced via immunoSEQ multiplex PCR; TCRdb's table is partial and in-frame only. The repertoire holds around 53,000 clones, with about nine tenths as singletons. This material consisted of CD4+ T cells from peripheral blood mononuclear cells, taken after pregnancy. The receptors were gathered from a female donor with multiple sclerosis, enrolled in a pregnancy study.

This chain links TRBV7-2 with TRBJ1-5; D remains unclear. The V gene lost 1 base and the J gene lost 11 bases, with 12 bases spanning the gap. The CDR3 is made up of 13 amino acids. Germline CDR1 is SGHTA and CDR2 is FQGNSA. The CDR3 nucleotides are TGTGCCAGCAGCTTAGGCCCCGTAGTGGCCCAGCATTTT. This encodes CASSLGPVVAQHF.

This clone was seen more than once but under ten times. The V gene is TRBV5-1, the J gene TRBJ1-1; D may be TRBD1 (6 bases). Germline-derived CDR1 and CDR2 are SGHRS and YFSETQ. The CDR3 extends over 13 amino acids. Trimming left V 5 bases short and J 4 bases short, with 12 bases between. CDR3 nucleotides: TGCGCCAGCAGACTTAGACAGGCCACTGAAGCTTTCTTT. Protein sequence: CASRLRQATEAFF.

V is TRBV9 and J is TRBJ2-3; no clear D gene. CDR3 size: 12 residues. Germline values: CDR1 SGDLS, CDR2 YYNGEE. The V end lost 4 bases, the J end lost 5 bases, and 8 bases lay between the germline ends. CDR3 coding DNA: TGTGCCAGCAGCTCAGCAGGAGATACGCAGTATTTT. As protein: CASSSAGDTQYF.

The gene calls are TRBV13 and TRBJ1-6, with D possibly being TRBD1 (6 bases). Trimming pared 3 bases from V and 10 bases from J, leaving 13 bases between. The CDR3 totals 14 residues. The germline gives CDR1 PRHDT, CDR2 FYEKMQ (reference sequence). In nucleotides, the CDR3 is TGTGCCAGCAGCTTTCGAGGGGGATTATCACCCCTCCACTTT. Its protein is CASSFRGGLSPLHF.

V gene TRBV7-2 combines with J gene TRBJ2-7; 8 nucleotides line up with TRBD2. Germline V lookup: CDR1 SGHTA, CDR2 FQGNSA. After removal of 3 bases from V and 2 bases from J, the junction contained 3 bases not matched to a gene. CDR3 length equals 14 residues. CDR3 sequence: CASSLHSGAYEQYF. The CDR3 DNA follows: TGTGCCAGCAGCTTGCATAGCGGGGCCTACGAGCAGTACTTC.

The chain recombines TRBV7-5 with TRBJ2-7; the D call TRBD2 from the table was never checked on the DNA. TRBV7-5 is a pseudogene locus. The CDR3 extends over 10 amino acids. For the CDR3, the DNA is TGTGTCAGAATCCCGAGGGAGCAGTACTTC. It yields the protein CVRIPREQYF.

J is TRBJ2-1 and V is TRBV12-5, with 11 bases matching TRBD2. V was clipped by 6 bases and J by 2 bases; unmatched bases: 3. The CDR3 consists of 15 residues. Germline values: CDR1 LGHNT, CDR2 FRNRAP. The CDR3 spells CASGKGLAAYNEQFF. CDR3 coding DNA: TGTGCTAGTGGGAAGGGACTAGCGGCCTACAATGAGCAGTTCTTC. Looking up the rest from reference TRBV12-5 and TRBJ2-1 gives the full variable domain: DARVTQTPRHKVTEMGQEVTMRCQPILGHNTVFWYRQTMMQGLELLAYFRNRAPLDDSGMPKDRFSAEMPDATLATLKIQPSEPRDSAVYFCASGKGLAAYNEQFFGPGTRLTVL.

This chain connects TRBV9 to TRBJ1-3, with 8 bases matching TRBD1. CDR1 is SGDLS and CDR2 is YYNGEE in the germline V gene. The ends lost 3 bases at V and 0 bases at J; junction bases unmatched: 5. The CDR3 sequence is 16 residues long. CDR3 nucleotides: TGTGCCAGCAGCGGTTCAGGGGGCCACTCTGGAAACACCATATATTTT. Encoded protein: CASSGSGGHSGNTIYF.

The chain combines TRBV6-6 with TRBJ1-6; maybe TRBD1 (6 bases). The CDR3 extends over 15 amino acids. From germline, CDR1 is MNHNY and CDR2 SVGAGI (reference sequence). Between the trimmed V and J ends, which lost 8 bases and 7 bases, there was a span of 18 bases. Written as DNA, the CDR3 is TGTGCCAGCCTACAGGGAGGGGGTTTAAATTCACCCCTCCACTTT. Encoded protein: CASLQGGGLNSPLHF.

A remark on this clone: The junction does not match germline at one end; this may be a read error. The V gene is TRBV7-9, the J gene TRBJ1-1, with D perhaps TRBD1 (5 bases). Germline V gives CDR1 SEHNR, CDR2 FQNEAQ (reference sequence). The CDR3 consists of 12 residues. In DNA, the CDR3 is TGTGCCAGCAGCTTAATTCAGGGAAGGTTGACCTTT. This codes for CASSLIQGRLTF. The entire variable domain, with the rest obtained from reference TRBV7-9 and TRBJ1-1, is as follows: DTGVSQNPRHKITKRGQNVTFRCDPISEHNRLYWYRQTLGQGPEFLTYFQNEAQLEKSRLLSDRFSAERPKGSFSTLEIQRTEQGDSAMYLCASSLIQGRLTFGQGTRLTVV.

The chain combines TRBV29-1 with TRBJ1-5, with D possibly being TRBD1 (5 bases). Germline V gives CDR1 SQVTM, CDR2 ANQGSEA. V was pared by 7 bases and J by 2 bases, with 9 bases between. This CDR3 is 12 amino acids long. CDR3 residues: CSAGGGNQPQHF. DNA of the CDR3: TGCAGCGCGGGGGGGGGCAATCAGCCCCAGCATTTT. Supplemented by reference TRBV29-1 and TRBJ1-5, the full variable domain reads SAVISQKPSRDICQRGTSLTIQCQVDSQVTMMFWYRQQPGQSLTLIATANQGSEATYESGFVIDKFPISRPNLTFSTLTVSNMSPEDSSIYLCSAGGGNQPQHFGDGTRLSIL.

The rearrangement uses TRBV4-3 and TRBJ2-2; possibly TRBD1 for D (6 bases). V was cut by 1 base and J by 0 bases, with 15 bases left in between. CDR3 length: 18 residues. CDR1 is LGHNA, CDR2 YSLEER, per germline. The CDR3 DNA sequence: TGCGCCAGCAGCCAAGCTCAATTGGGGGCCTCGAACACCGGGGAGCTGTTTTTT. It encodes CASSQAQLGASNTGELFF.

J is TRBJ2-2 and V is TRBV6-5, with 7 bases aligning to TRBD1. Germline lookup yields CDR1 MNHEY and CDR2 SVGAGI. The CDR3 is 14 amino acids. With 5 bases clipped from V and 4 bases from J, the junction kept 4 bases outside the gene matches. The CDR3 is CASSATGATGELFF. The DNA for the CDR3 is TGTGCCAGCAGTGCAACAGGGGCCACCGGGGAGCTGTTTTTT.

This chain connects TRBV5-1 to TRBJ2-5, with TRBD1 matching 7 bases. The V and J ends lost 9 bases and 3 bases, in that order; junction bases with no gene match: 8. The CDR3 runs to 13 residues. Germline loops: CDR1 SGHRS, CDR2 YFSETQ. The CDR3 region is CATSTGDEETQYF. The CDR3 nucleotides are TGCGCCACCTCAACAGGGGATGAAGAGACCCAGTACTTC.

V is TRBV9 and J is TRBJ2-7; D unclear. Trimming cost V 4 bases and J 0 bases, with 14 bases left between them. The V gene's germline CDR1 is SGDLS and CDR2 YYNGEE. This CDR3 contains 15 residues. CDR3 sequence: CASSPKLGSSYEQYF. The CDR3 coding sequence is TGTGCCAGCAGCCCCAAGCTAGGTTCCTCCTACGAGCAGTACTTC.

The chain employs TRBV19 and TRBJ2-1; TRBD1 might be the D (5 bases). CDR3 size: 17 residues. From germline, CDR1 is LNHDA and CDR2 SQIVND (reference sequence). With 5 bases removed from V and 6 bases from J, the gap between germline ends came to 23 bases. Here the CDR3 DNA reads TGTGCCAGTAGTGCGATAATATTCAGGGTAATGGGCAATGAGCAGTTCTTC. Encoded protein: CASSAIIFRVMGNEQFF.

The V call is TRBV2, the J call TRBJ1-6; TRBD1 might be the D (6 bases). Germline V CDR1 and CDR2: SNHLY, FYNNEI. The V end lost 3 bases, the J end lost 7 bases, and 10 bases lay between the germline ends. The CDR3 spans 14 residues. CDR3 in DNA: TGTGCCAGCAGTGACCGGCAGGGGAATTCACCCCTCCACTTT. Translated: CASSDRQGNSPLHF.

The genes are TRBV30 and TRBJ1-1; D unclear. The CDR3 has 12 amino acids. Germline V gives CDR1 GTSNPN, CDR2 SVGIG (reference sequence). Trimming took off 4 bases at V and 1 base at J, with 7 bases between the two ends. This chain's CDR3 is CAWTPGNTEAFF. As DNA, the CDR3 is TGTGCCTGGACCCCAGGGAACACTGAAGCTTTCTTT.

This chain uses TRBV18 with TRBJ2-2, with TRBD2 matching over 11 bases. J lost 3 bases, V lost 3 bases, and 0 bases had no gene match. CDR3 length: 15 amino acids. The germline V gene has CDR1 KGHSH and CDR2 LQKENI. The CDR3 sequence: CASSPTSGDTGELFF. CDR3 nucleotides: TGTGCCAGCTCACCGACTAGCGGGGACACCGGGGAGCTGTTTTTT.

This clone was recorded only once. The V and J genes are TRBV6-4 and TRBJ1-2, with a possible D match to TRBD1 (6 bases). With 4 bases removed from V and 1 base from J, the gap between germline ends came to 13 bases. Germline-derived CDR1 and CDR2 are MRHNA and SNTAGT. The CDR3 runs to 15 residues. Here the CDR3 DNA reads TGTGCCAGCAGTGTCGAAAGGGGACATAACTATGGCTACACCTTC. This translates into CASSVERGHNYGYTF.

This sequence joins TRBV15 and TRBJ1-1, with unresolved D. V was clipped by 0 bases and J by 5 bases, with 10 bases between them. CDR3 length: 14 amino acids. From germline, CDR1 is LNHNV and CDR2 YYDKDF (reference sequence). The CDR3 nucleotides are TGTGCCACCAGCAGAGACAGTTACCAAACTGAAGCTTTCTTT. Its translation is CATSRDSYQTEAFF.

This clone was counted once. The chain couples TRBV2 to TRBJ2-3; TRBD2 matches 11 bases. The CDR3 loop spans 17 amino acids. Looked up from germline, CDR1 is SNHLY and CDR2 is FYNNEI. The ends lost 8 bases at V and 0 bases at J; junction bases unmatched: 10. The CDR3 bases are TGTGCCAGCCAAGGCCTAGCGGGGGGATTTAGCACAGATACGCAGTATTTT. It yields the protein CASQGLAGGFSTDTQYF. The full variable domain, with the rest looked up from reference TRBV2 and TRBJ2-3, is EPEVTQTPSHQVTQMGQEVILRCVPISNHLYFYWYRQILGQKVEFLVSFYNNEISEKSEIFDDQFSVERPDGSNFTLKIRSTKLEDSAMYFCASQGLAGGFSTDTQYFGPGTRLTVL.

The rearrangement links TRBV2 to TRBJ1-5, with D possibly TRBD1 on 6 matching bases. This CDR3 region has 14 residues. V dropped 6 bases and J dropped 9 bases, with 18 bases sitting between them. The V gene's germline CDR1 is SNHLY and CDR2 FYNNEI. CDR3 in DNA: TGTGCCAGCAGGGCTTCACAGGGTAGTGGGCCCCAGCATTTT. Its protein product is CASRASQGSGPQHF.

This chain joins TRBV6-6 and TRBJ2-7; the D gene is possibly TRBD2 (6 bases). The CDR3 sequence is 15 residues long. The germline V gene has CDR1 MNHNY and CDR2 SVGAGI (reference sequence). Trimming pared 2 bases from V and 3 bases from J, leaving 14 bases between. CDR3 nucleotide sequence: TGTGCCAGCAGTTACGGGGGAGGCCTAGACTACGAGCAGTACTTC. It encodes CASSYGGGLDYEQYF.

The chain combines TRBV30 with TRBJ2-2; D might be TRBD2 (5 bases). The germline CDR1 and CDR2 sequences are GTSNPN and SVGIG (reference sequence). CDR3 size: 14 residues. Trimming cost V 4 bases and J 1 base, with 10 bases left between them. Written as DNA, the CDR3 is TGTGCCTGGACAAGGACTTTGAACACCGGGGAGCTGTTTTTT. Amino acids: CAWTRTLNTGELFF.

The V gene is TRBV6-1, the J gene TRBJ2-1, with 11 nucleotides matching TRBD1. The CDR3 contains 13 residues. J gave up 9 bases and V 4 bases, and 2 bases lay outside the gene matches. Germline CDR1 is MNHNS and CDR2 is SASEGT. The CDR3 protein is CASSGDRGSEQFF. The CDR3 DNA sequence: TGTGCCAGCAGTGGGGACAGGGGGTCTGAGCAGTTCTTC.

The CDR3 reads CASSNGLSTEAFF. The CDR3 region has the DNA TGTGCCAGCAGTAATGGACTTTCCACTGAAGCTTTCTTT. This rearrangement joins TRBV2 to TRBJ1-1; D is undetermined. V was shortened by 5 bases and J by 4 bases, with 11 bases between the two germline ends. CDR3 length: 13 amino acids. The germline V gene encodes CDR1 SNHLY and CDR2 FYNNEI.

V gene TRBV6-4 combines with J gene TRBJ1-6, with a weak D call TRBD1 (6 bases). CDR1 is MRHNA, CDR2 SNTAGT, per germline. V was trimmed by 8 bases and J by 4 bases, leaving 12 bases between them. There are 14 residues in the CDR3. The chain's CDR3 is CASRRGSYNSPLHF. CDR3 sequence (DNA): TGTGCCAGCCGAAGGGGGTCGTATAATTCACCCCTCCACTTT.

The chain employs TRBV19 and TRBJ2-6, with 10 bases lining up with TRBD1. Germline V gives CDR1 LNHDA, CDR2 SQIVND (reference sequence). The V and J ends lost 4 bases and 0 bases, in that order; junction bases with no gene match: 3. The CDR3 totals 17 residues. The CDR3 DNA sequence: TGTGCCAGTAGTAAGAGGACAGGGGGCTCTGGGGCCAACGTCCTGACTTTC. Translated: CASSKRTGGSGANVLTF.

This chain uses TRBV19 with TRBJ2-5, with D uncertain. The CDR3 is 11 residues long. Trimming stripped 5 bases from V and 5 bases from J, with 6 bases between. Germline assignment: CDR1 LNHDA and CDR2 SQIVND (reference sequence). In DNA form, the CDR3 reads TGTGCCAGTAGTCACGGGGAGACCCAGTACTTC. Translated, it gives CASSHGETQYF.

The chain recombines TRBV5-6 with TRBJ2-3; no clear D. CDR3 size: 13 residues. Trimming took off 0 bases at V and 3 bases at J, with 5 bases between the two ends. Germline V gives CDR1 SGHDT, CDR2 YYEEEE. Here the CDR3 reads CASSLDRTDTQYF. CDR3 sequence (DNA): TGTGCCAGCAGCTTGGACAGAACAGATACGCAGTATTTT.

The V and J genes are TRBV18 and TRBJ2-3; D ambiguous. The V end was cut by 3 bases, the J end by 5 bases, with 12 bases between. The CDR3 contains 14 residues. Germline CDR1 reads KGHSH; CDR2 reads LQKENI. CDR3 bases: TGTGCCAGCTCACCGCCGGGTATACTAGATACGCAGTATTTT. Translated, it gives CASSPPGILDTQYF.